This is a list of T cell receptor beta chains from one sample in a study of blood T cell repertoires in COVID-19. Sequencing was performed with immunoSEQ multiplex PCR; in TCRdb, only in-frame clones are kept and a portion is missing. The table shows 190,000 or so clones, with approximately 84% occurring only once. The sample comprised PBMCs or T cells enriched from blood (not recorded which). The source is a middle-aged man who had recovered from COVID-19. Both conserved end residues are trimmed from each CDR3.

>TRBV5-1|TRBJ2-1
ASSLVGAEQF
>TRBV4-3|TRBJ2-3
ASSPNYRASTDTQY
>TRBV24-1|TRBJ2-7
ATSDSDRGNEQY
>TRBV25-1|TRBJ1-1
ASSESGKENTEAF
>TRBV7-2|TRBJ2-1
ASSWTGTPGVRNEQF
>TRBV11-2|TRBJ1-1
ASSYLLNTEAF
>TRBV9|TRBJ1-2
ASSAALGGSYGYT
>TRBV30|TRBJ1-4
AWSPISEKLF
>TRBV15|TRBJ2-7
ATSRDLGQVVSYEQY
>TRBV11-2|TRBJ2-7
ASSPPGQGVKQY
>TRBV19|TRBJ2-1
ASSIAASGEEQF
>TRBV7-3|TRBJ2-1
ASSLDRENEQF
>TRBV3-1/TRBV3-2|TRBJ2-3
ASSRLGGTDTQY
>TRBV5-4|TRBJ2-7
ASNHPDRTGEQY
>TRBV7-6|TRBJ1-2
ASSPSAEANYGYT
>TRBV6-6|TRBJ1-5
ASSYLVDSSNQPQH
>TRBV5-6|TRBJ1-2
ASSLAGYDDYGYT
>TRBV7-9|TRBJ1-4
ASSSQGGREKLF
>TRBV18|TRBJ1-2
ASSPTEGAVLNYGYT
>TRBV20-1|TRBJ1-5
SASRVTGINQPQH
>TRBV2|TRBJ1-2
ASSEYGGDGYT
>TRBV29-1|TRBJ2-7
SVGEGNEQY
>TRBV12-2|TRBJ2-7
ASRPRTGLSEQY
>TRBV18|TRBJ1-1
ASSPTGNTEAF
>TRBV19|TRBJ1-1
ASSTKGHLEAF
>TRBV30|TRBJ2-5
AWSIAGGQETQY
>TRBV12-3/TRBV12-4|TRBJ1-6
ASSSGYPLH
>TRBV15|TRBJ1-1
ATSMVGGVRTEAF
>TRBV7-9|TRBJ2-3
ASSDETGLTDTQY
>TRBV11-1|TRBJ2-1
ASSLVGGVYNEQF
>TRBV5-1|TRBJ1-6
ASSSGDLPGGSPLH
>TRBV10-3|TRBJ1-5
AISEVIGGNQPQH
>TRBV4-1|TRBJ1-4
ASSQAAYTNEKLF
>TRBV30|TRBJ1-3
AWSVRGTGSGNTIY
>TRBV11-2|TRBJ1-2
ASSSVDRFRSNYGYT
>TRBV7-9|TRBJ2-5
ASRRVGETQY
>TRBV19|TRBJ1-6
ASRAASQYNSPLH
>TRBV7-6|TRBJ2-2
ASSRYTSGGATGELF
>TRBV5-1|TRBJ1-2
ASSAGGGSSYGYT
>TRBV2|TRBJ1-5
AISGQTNQPQH
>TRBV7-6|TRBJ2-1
ASSLRQGTPNEQF
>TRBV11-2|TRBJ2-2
ASSLVRDRERGTGELF
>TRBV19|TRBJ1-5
ASSIGVRELGNQPQH
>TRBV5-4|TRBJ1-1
ASSLGWRGLVDTEAF
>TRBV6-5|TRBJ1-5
ASTGTALRPQH
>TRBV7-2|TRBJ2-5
ASSSRQIETQY
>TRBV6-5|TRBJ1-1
ASRSVRGEAF
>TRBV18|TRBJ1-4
ASSPRREGANEKLF
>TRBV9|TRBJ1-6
ASSVGADNSPLH
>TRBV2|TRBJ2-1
ASTLGGSSYNEQF
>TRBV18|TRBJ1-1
ASSPPGRGNTEAF
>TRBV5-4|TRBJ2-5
ASSRGQGGETQY
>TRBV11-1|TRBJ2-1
ASSLEIGDEQF
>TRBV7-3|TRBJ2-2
ASSLMQGLVAGELF
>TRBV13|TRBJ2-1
ASSLAGVRISNEQF
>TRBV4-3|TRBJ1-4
ASSPQGGSANEKLF
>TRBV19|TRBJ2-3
ASSLPLAASTDTQY
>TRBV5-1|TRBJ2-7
ASSSFLGGGTSYEQY